This TCR beta chain originates from a study of shared clonotypes between healthy human individuals (dated by TCRdb to about 2020). A note on the overall study: The cohort comprised two women and a few men aged 18 to 49 years. Between about 0.9 and 10 billion PBMCs per donor were obtained by leukapheresis. Libraries were prepared and TCR repertoires were sequenced by different laboratories using diverse techniques, in order to increase sequencing depth and limit assay-specific biases. To estimate repertoire size and how much clonotype sharing occurs between individuals, the study deeply sequenced the blood TCR repertoires of a handful of healthy adults. For each donor, CD4 naive and CD4 memory were each run on three plates, CD8 naive on two plates, and CD8 memory on one plate.

General findings and caveats noted by the study authors: Estimated clonotype richness was generally larger for naive than for memory subsets. When a handful of donors were compared, the shared fraction of clonotypes was about 5.5% for naive CD4, 3.5% for naive CD8, 2.3% for memory CD4, and 0.35% to 0.5% for memory CD8. Only blood was sampled, and tissue TCR repertoires likely differ from those in blood. Incomplete sequencing was indicated by rarefaction of sorted-subset datasets, despite the large sequencing depth. Because the study included a small number of donors, the genetic and exposure-history diversity represented was limited. Pairwise subsampling indicated that sequencing depth was expected to affect the degree of clonotype sharing among donors. Compared with non-shared clonotypes, clonotypes shared by all four sorted-subset donors had higher generation probabilities.

Notes on this clone: The specificity of this receptor is unknown. Base qualities are not at hand, and no much larger clone is one base apart.

Using the deep immunoSEQ assay, TCR CDR3 regions were amplified from genomic DNA by multiplex PCR. Genomic DNA extracted from each cell subset was distributed evenly over all wells of several immunoSEQ 96-well plates, and each plate served as one replicate. For sorted subsets, approximately 190 ng genomic DNA, equal to tens of thousands of T cell genomes, was loaded into each replicate PCR. The purified libraries were quantified using a Qubit 3.0 fluorometer, sized with a Bioanalyzer 2100, and then quantified again using the KAPA Library Quantification kit. Every immunoSEQ 96-well plate was sequenced on a separate single-read 150-cycle Illumina NextSeq 550 flow cell. Per the authors' processing: Because only junctional sequences without quality scores were contained in the immunoSEQ output, filtering matching that applied to full-length reads could not be performed. To assign V/J genes and CDR3, sequences were annotated using PyIR, a Python wrapper for IgBLAST v1.9, with IMGT germline references. Reads with weak V/J assignments (E-value above 1e-6), missing CDR3, stop codons, out-of-frame junctions, or ambiguous translated residues were removed. V3J clonotypes were defined by identical inferred V gene, J gene, and CDR3 amino acid sequence. Percentage overlap between repertoires was computed as shared unique clonotypes divided by the size of the smaller repertoire. Three approaches were used to assess repertoire richness: RTK rarefaction, the Chao1 estimator, and Recon v2.1 estimates of unobserved clonotypes. Generation probabilities were computed with OLGA for all TCRbeta clonotypes obtained by the gDNA method from a handful of donors. TCRdb provides this immuneACCESS table in a form limited to in-frame rearrangements. Some clones are lacking; in checked studies, under half of them reflect an unresolved V gene, and why the rest are absent is not known. For V, J and clone size, that table is used; D and trimming come from the DNA. This sample holds 2.3 million or so clones; more than 80% were observed only once. The ten top clones hold 0.35% to 0.45% of the sample.

Relative to germline, V is 5 bases shorter and J is 1 base shorter, with 12 bases between their ends. The germline V gene specifies SGHRS as CDR1 and YFSETQ as CDR2. From the cysteine up to the phenylalanine, the CDR3 has a length of 14 residues. Only the CDR3 DNA is retained, 42 bases long and in frame from the first base. Healthy HIV-negative adults with no recently reported acute infections or vaccinations were included as donors. Only Caucasian adults living in Nashville, Tennessee, USA were represented among the donors. CD4+ T cells were enriched by magnetic negative selection; naive cells were then positively selected on CD45RA, and the negative fraction formed the memory subset. After blood collection by leukapheresis, PBMCs were isolated using Ficoll-Histopaque density gradient centrifugation and then cryopreserved in the vapor phase of liquid nitrogen. Analytical flow cytometry was used to check the purity and quantity of each magnetically sorted T cell population. Each sorted fraction had its genomic DNA isolated and then quantified by UV absorbance on a Nanodrop 2000c.

The rearrangement combines TRBV5-1 with TRBJ1-1; TRBD1 is a possible D gene, resting on 5 matching bases. This sequence originates from a man younger than 35 in good health. Some clones in this sample may be carry-over from other donors' samples. Sample: naive CD4+ T cells from PBMCs. The cell subset or site label on this specimen signifies: CD45RA+ positively selected. The base sequence is TGCGCCAGCAGAAATGGGGGAGGGAACACTGAAGCTTTCTTT. Its protein product is CASRNGGGNTEAFF.